The T cell receptor (beta chain) under discussion was sequenced for a study of shared clonotypes between healthy human individuals. It was on ten immunoSEQ deep assay plates that unsorted PBMC DNA was sequenced. Authors' methods: Quality scores were absent from the junction-only immunoSEQ sequences, so filtering differed. Method: immunoSEQ multiplex PCR; TCRdb's copy keeps in-frame clones and lacks some. V, J and clone size are taken as reported in that table, and D and trimming were inferred from the DNA itself. This sample has roughly 450,000 clones, with around 74% found just once. Of note for this clone: Its antigen is not identified.

Study-level results: The low donor count limited represented genetic and exposure-history diversity. Apart from blood, nothing was sampled; tissue repertoires likely differ.

Material for sequencing was PBMCs. The sequence came from a woman between 40 and 50 years old in good health. Some clones in this sample may be carry-over from other donors' samples.

The CDR3 sequence is CASSLPGHNEKLFF. CDR3 nucleotide sequence: TGTGCCAGCAGCTTACCTGGGCACAATGAAAAACTGTTTTTT. The chain is built from TRBV7-6 and TRBJ1-4, with D uncertain. Germline loops: CDR1 SGHVS, CDR2 FNYEAQ. The length of the CDR3 is 14 residues. V was shortened by 2 bases and J by 5 bases, with 9 bases between the two germline ends.